Following are 29 T cell receptor beta chains from one sample sequenced in a study of blood T cells in healthy people across ages. The second PCR ran roughly 7 to 12 cycles with a sample-barcoded 5' primer and J-beta primers. MiXCR, applied by TCRdb to the 5' RACE reads, yields one record per CDR3 protein. The data show roughly 560,000 distinct CDR3 sequences, nearly 25% seen once. The same sample was also used in a study of T cells of mothers and their children.

The sample consisted of blood. These receptors originate from a boy between 10 and 17 years old in good health.

The chain recombines TRBV18 with TRBJ2-7; TRBD2 aligns across 9 bases. CDR3 length equals 20 residues. Trimming at V came to 1 base and at J to 1 base, leaving 17 bases not matched to a gene. Germline CDR1 is KGHSH and CDR2 is LQKENI. CDR3 sequence: CASSPRPPGLALLRSYEQYF. CDR3 nucleotides: TGTGCCAGCTCACCACGACCCCCGGGACTAGCTCTACTCCGGTCCTACGAGCAGTACTTC.

The J gene is TRBJ2-5, the V gene TRBV7-2; the D is unclear. The DNA end lines up better with TRBJ2-7; the J call may be wrong. The germline CDR1 and CDR2 sequences are SGHTA and FQGNSA. The CDR3 consists of 12 residues. The CDR3 sequence is CASRSDPFEQYF. In DNA, the CDR3 is TGTGCCAGCAGATCAGACCCCTTCGAGCAGTACTTC.

V is TRBV5-6 and J is TRBJ2-3, with TRBD1 identical over 7 bases. CDR1 is SGHDT, CDR2 YYEEEE, per germline. Unmatched junction bases numbered 1, after V lost 0 bases and J lost 0 bases. This CDR3 is 15 amino acids long. As DNA, the CDR3 is TGTGCCAGCAGCTTGGCGGGACAGAGCACAGATACGCAGTATTTT. Residues: CASSLAGQSTDTQYF.

The table lists this clonotype with a few counts. Written as DNA, the CDR3 is TGTGCCACCCTGGACGGACGAAGGAGGGGAGTGTTTTTT. It codes for CATLDGRRRGVFF. The rearrangement uses TRBV24-1 and TRBJ1-4, with a possible D match to TRBD1 (5 bases). The V end was cut by 9 bases, the J end by 15 bases, with 22 bases between. Germline CDR1 is KGHDR and CDR2 is SFDVKD. The CDR3 consists of 13 residues.

This chain links TRBV28 with TRBJ2-5; 8 positions match TRBD1. The end of the DNA fits TRBJ2-7 better, so the J call may be wrong. The CDR3 sequence is 13 residues long. Germline V CDR1 and CDR2: MDHEN, SYDVKM. In nucleotides, the CDR3 is TGTGCCAGCAGGTGGACAGGGTCTTACGAGCAGTACTTC. Translating it yields CASRWTGSYEQYF.

This clonotype was observed many times. The chain links TRBV7-6 to TRBJ2-7; D is possibly TRBD1 (5 bases). With 2 bases removed from V and 5 bases from J, the gap between germline ends came to 16 bases. The CDR3 has 15 amino acids. CDR1 SGHVS and CDR2 FNYEAQ come from the germline V gene. CDR3 bases: TGTGCCAGCAGCTTACGCCCAGGGTATCTCAACGAGCAGTACTTC. It translates to CASSLRPGYLNEQYF.

The gene calls are TRBV11-2 and TRBJ2-2; D is unresolved. CDR3 length: 14 residues. Germline V lookup: CDR1 SGHAT, CDR2 FQNNGV. V was shortened by 4 bases and J by 0 bases, with 6 bases between the two germline ends. CDR3 residues: CASSWYSNTGELFF. The CDR3 DNA follows: TGTGCCAGCAGCTGGTACTCGAACACCGGGGAGCTGTTTTTT.

This clonotype has ten or more counts. The rearrangement links TRBV25-1 to TRBJ1-1; D is uncertain. Germline lookup yields CDR1 MGHDK and CDR2 SYGVNS. V lost 2 bases and J lost 2, with 3 bases in between. The length of the CDR3 is 12 residues. The CDR3: CASSEGNTEAFF. CDR3 bases: TGTGCCAGCAGTGAAGGAAACACTGAAGCTTTCTTT.

This clonotype was seen only a few times. This rearrangement joins TRBV6-5 to TRBJ1-4; D is uncertain. Germline assignment: CDR1 MNHEY and CDR2 SVGAGI. With 2 bases removed from V and 11 bases from J, the gap between germline ends came to 12 bases. The CDR3 extends over 13 amino acids. CDR3 DNA sequence: TGTGCCAGCAGTTACGAGTCGCAGAGCAAACTGTTTTTT. Its translation: CASSYESQSKLFF.

The chain recombines TRBV7-3 with TRBJ1-1; weak D call: TRBD1 (5 bases). The V gene lost 4 bases and the J gene lost 5 bases, with 11 bases spanning the gap. CDR1 is SGHTA and CDR2 is FQGTGA in the germline V gene. CDR3 size: 13 residues. CDR3 sequence (DNA): TGTGCCAGCAGCTCCATGGGGGGAACTGAAGCTTTCTTT. It translates to CASSSMGGTEAFF.

The chain has TRBV4-1 and TRBJ2-1, with a possible D match to TRBD2 (5 bases). The CDR3 loop spans 16 amino acids. Germline V CDR1 and CDR2: MGHRA, YSYEKL. Trimming removed 0 bases from V and 2 bases from J, with 11 bases in between. The CDR3 reads CASSQEGNGAYNEQFF. The CDR3 region has the DNA TGCGCCAGCAGCCAAGAGGGGAACGGGGCCTACAATGAGCAGTTCTTC.

The chain uses TRBV24-1 and TRBJ2-1; TRBD2 aligns across 8 bases. The CDR3 totals 14 residues. The V gene's germline CDR1 is KGHDR and CDR2 SFDVKD. With V trimmed by 0 bases and J by 10 bases, 4 bases remained unmatched. CDR3 DNA sequence: TGTGCCACCAGTGATTTGCGGGGGGGTTTGGAGCAGTTCTTC. Amino acid sequence: CATSDLRGGLEQFF.

The CDR3 coding sequence is TGCGCCAGCAGCTTGGGGCGCGGGAAAACTGGTGACGAGCAGTACTTC. It specifies CASSLGRGKTGDEQYF. V is TRBV5-1 and J is TRBJ2-7; possible D gene TRBD2, 6 bases. The germline V and J ends were trimmed by 0 bases and 5 bases, with 18 bases remaining between them. Germline values: CDR1 SGHRS, CDR2 YFSETQ. CDR3 length: 16 residues.

This clonotype was detected a few times. The chain links TRBV7-6 to TRBJ2-7; D is uncertain. This CDR3 has 14 amino acids. V shed 5 bases and J shed 0 bases, with 11 bases lying between them. In germline, CDR1 is SGHVS, CDR2 FNYEAQ. The CDR3 loop reads CASSSMGSSYEQYF. CDR3 coding DNA: TGTGCCAGCAGCAGCATGGGCAGCTCCTACGAGCAGTACTTC.

This clonotype was seen only a few times. The chain joins TRBV30 to TRBJ2-2; D gene unclear. The CDR3 is 13 amino acids. V lost 2 bases and J 4 bases, leaving 8 bases between the germline ends. Per germline, CDR1 GTSNPN and CDR2 SVGIG (reference sequence). The CDR3 sequence: CAWSRQSTGELFF. In DNA, the CDR3 is TGTGCCTGGAGTAGGCAGAGCACCGGGGAGCTGTTTTTT.

The genes are TRBV5-1 and TRBJ2-1; the match to TRBD2 covers 10 bases. The V and J ends lost 5 bases and 5 bases, in that order; junction bases with no gene match: 10. The CDR3 runs to 16 residues. Germline CDR1 reads SGHRS; CDR2 reads YFSETQ. The CDR3 nucleotides read TGCGCCAGCAGTAGTCGCCGAGCGGGGGGGAACAATGAGCAGTTCTTC. It translates to CASSSRRAGGNNEQFF.

The chain carries TRBV4-1 and TRBJ2-1, with TRBD2 matching over 9 bases. The V and J ends lost 0 bases and 5 bases, in that order; junction bases with no gene match: 2. Germline lookup yields CDR1 MGHRA and CDR2 YSYEKL. The CDR3 consists of 15 residues. CDR3 nucleotide sequence: TGCGCCAGCAGCCAAGATGCTAGCGGGAACAATGAGCAGTTCTTC. Its translation is CASSQDASGNNEQFF.

This clonotype was seen a few times. V and J are TRBV10-3 and TRBJ2-7; tentatively, D is TRBD2 (6 bases). The CDR3 consists of 17 residues. Germline V gene lookup returns CDR1 ENHRY and CDR2 SYGVKD. Trimming stripped 2 bases from V and 4 bases from J, with 21 bases between. The CDR3 sequence is CAISEPHHSGALYEQYF. The CDR3 DNA reads as TGTGCCATCAGTGAGCCCCACCACTCGGGAGCCCTATACGAGCAGTACTTC.

The chain joins TRBV9 to TRBJ1-3; D might be TRBD1 (5 bases). Trimming pared 0 bases from V and 8 bases from J, leaving 24 bases between. The V gene's germline CDR1 is SGDLS and CDR2 YYNGEE. This CDR3 comprises 18 residues. The CDR3: CASSVGLVGAMLRDTIYF. CDR3 nucleotides: TGTGCCAGCAGCGTAGGATTGGTAGGGGCAATGCTGCGGGACACCATATATTTT.

This clonotype came up a few times. The gene calls are TRBV7-6 and TRBJ1-2, with D uncertain. CDR3 length: 13 residues. The V end lost 2 bases, the J end lost 12 bases, and 16 bases lay between the germline ends. Germline loops: CDR1 SGHVS, CDR2 FNYEAQ. The CDR3 is CASSLRENLGDTF. CDR3 nucleotide sequence: TGTGCCAGCAGCTTAAGAGAAAACCTTGGAGACACCTTC.

This clonotype was counted only a few times. The chain carries TRBV20-1 and TRBJ2-5; 9 bases match TRBD2. TRBJ2-7 matches the DNA end more closely, so the J call is doubtful. This CDR3 is 14 amino acids long. From germline, CDR1 is DFQATT and CDR2 SNEGSKA (reference sequence). CDR3 nucleotides: TGCAGTGCTAGAGAAGTAGCGGGAGATTACGAGCAGTACTTC. Translation: CSAREVAGDYEQYF.

This chain joins TRBV6-2 or TRBV6-3 and TRBJ2-1, with TRBD1 matching over 9 bases. V lost 10 bases to trimming and J lost 9 bases; unmatched junction nucleotides: 7. The CDR3 extends over 12 amino acids. Germline values: CDR1 MNHEY, CDR2 SVGEGT. The CDR3 loop is CATGTGPVEQFF. As DNA, the CDR3 is TGTGCCACCGGGACAGGGCCTGTTGAGCAGTTCTTC.

The count of this clonotype is one. The chain links TRBV20-1 to TRBJ2-4; 7 bases are shared with TRBD2. The CDR3 consists of 15 residues. CDR1 and CDR2 from the germline V gene are DFQATT and SNEGSKA (reference sequence). The J segment lost 4 bases and the V segment lost 5 bases, leaving 11 bases of the junction unmatched. The CDR3 DNA sequence: TGCAGTGCTCGGCGGGCGGGGAGGGAGAAAAACATTCAGTACTTC. Protein: CSARRAGREKNIQYF.

This clonotype was counted a few times. The chain uses TRBV7-9 and TRBJ2-3; a weak D match, TRBD2 (6 bases). Per the germline V gene, CDR1 is SEHNR and CDR2 is FQNEAQ (reference sequence). There are 16 residues in the CDR3. V was shortened by 5 bases and J by 0 bases, with 15 bases between the two germline ends. This chain's CDR3 is CASSPSDGASTDTQYF. The CDR3 bases are TGTGCCAGCAGCCCTAGCGACGGGGCTAGCACAGATACGCAGTATTTT.

The V and J genes are TRBV4-1 and TRBJ2-7, with TRBD2 matching 10 bases. The germline CDR1 and CDR2 sequences are MGHRA and YSYEKL. CDR3 length: 17 amino acids. Losses at the gene ends were 1 base for V and 1 base for J; bases not matched to a gene: 7. CDR3 in DNA: TGCGCCAGCAGCCAAGGGGCGGTAGCGGGAGGATCCTACGAGCAGTACTTC. Translating it yields CASSQGAVAGGSYEQYF.

This clonotype was found a few times. The chain uses TRBV4-3 and TRBJ2-3, with 8 bases identical to TRBD2. Germline CDR1 and CDR2: LGHNA and YSLEER. After removal of 6 bases from V and 4 bases from J, the junction contained 6 bases not matched to a gene. The CDR3 is made up of 14 amino acids. The CDR3 nucleotides read TGCGCCAGCAGTCTCAGCGGGGGAGCAGATACGCAGTATTTT. Translated: CASSLSGGADTQYF.

The chain combines TRBV6-2 or TRBV6-3 with TRBJ2-7; D is perhaps TRBD1 (7 bases). The CDR3 extends over 19 amino acids. Trimming took 6 bases from V and 0 from J, leaving 27 bases between them. Germline loops: CDR1 MNHEY, CDR2 SVGEGT. CDR3 region: CASSRGGSPGQRPSYEQYF. The CDR3, as DNA: TGTGCCAGCAGCCGAGGAGGGTCTCCGGGACAGCGTCCCTCCTACGAGCAGTACTTC.

The rearrangement uses TRBV4-3 and TRBJ2-3, with TRBD1 identical over 10 bases. V lost 3 bases and J lost 2; bases outside the gene matches: 2. Germline V gene data show CDR1 as LGHNA and CDR2 as YSLEER. This CDR3 contains 15 residues. CDR3 loop: CASSHGTGDTDTQYF. The CDR3 DNA reads as TGCGCCAGCAGCCATGGGACAGGGGACACAGATACGCAGTATTTT.

This chain uses TRBV3-1 with TRBJ1-4; 7 bases agree with TRBD1. Germline V gene sequence: CDR1 LGHDT, CDR2 YNNKEL (reference sequence). This CDR3 comprises 15 residues. Trimming took 5 bases from V and 3 from J; bases not matched to a gene: 6. The CDR3 spells CASSYPGQSNEKLFF. The CDR3 DNA is TGTGCCAGCAGCTACCCGGGACAGTCTAATGAAAAACTGTTTTTT.